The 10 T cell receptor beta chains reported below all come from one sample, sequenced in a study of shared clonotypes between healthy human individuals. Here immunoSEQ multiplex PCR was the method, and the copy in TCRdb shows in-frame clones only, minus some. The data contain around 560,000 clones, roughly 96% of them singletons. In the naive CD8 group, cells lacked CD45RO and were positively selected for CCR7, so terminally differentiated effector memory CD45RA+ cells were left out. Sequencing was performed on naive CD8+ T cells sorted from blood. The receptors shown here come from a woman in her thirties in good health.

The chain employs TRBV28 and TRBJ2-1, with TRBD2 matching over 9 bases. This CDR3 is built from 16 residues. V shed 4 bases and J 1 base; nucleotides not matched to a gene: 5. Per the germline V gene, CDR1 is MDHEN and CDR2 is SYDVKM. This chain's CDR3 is CASSWVAGGSYNEQFF. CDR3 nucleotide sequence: TGTGCCAGCAGTTGGGTTGCGGGAGGGTCCTACAATGAGCAGTTCTTC.

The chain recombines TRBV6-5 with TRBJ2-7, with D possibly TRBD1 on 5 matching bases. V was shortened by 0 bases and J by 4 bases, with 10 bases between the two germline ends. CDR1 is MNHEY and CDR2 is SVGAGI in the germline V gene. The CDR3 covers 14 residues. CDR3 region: CASSYSSKGYEQYF. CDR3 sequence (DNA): TGTGCCAGCAGTTACTCGAGCAAGGGGTACGAGCAGTACTTC.

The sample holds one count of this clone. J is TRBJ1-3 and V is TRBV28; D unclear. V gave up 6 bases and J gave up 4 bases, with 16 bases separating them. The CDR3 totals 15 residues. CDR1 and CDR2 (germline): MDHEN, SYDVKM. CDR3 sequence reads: CASSLRRRGGNTIYF. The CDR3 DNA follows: TGTGCCAGCAGCCTCCGGAGGCGGGGAGGAAACACCATATATTTT.

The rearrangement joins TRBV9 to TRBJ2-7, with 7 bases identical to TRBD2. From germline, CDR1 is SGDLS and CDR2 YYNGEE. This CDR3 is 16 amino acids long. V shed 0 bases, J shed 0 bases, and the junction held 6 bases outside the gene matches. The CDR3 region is CASSVAGLGSSYEQYF. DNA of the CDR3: TGTGCCAGCAGCGTAGCAGGACTAGGGAGCTCCTACGAGCAGTACTTC. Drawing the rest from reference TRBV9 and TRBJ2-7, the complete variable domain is DSGVTQTPKHLITATGQRVTLRCSPRSGDLSVYWYQQSLDQGLQFLIQYYNGEERAKGNILERFSAQQFPDLHSELNLSSLELGDSALYFCASSVAGLGSSYEQYFGPGTRLTVT.

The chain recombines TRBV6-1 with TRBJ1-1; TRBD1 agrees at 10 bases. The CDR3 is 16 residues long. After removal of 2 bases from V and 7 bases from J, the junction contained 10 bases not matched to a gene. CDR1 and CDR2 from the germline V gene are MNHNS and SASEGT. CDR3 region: CASSESGQGGWYEAFF. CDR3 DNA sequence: TGTGCCAGCAGTGAAAGTGGACAGGGGGGCTGGTATGAAGCTTTCTTT.

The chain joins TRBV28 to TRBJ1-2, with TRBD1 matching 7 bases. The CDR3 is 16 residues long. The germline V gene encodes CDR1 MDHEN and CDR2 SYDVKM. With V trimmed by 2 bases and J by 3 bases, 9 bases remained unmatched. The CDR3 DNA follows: TGTGCCAGCAGTTTACAGGGACAGTCAATATACTATGGCTACACCTTC. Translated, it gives CASSLQGQSIYYGYTF.

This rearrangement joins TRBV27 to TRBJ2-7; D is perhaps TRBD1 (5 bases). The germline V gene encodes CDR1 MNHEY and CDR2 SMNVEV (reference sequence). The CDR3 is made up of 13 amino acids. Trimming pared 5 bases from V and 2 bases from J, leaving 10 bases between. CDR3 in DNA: TGTGCCAGCAGTCAGACAGCTCCCTACGAGCAGTACTTC. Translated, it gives CASSQTAPYEQYF.

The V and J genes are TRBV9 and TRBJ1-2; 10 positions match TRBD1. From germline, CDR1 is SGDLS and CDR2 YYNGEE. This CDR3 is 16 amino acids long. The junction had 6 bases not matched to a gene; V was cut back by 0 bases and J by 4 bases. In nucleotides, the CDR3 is TGTGCCAGCAGCGTAGTGGGACAGGGGTATTCCTATGGCTACACCTTC. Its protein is CASSVVGQGYSYGYTF.

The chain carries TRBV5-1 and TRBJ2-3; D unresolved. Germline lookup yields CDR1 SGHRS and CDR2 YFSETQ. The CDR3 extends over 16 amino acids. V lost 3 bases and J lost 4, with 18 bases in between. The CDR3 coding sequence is TGCGCCAGCAGCTATGGCCAAGCGCTCAGAGCAGATACGCAGTATTTT. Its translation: CASSYGQALRADTQYF.

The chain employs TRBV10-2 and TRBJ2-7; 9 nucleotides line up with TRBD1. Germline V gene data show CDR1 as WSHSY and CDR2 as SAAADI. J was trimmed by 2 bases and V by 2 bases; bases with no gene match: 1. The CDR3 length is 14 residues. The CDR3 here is CASSERQGAYEQYF. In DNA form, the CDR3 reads TGCGCCAGCAGTGAGAGACAGGGGGCCTACGAGCAGTACTTC.